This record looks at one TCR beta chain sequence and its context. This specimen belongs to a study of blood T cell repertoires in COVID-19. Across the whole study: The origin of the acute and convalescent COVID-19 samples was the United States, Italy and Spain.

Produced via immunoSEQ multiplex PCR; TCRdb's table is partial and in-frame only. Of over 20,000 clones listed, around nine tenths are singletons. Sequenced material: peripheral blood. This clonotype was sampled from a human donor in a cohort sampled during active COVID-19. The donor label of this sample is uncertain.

In DNA form, the CDR3 reads TGTGCCACCAGCAGAAGACTAGCGGGAGGGAATGAGCAGTTCTTC. This codes for CATSRRLAGGNEQFF. J is TRBJ2-1 and V is TRBV15; 14 bases map to TRBD2. The CDR3 is 15 residues long. Germline assignment: CDR1 LNHNV and CDR2 YYDKDF (reference sequence). The trim removed 2 bases at V and 7 bases at J, leaving 1 base unmatched. The full variable domain, rest sourced from reference TRBV15 and TRBJ2-1, is DAMVIQNPRYQVTQFGKPVTLSCSQTLNHNVMYWYQQKSSQAPKLLFHYYDKDFNNEADTPDNFQSRRPNTSFCFLDIRSPGLGDTAMYLCATSRRLAGGNEQFFGPGTRLTVL.